These 20 T cell receptor beta chains originate from one sample sequenced in a study of early T cells in non-severe SARS-CoV-2 infection. TCRdb analysed the 5' RACE reads with MiXCR anew, one entry per CDR3 protein. The repertoire holds 75,000 to 100,000 distinct CDR3 sequences, with around 17% as singletons. Source material: whole blood. The receptors were sampled from an adult who was a healthcare worker with PCR-confirmed SARS-CoV-2 infection or an uninfected control (not recorded which).

In DNA form, the CDR3 reads TGTGCCAGCCGTGGGACAGAGAACTATGGCTACACCTTC. It yields the protein CASRGTENYGYTF. This chain connects TRBV11-2 to TRBJ1-2; TRBD1 matches 7 bases. This CDR3 spans 13 amino acids. V gave up 8 bases and J gave up 2 bases; unmatched junction bases: 5. Germline V lookup: CDR1 SGHAT, CDR2 FQNNGV.

This clonotype was counted between two and nine times. CDR3 in amino acids: CASSLTGATDTEAFF. CDR3 DNA sequence: TGTGCCAGCAGCTTAACGGGGGCTACAGACACTGAAGCTTTCTTT. This chain links TRBV7-6 with TRBJ1-1; tentative D call: TRBD1 (6 bases). Germline V gene lookup returns CDR1 SGHVS and CDR2 FNYEAQ. There are 15 residues in the CDR3. V was pared by 2 bases and J by 3 bases, with 13 bases between.

This sequence joins TRBV28 and TRBJ2-1; 8 nucleotides agree with TRBD2. The CDR3 extends over 15 amino acids. V trimming: 6 bases; J trimming: 3 bases; junction bases outside the gene matches: 7. Germline V gene data show CDR1 as MDHEN and CDR2 as SYDVKM. The CDR3 protein is CASSPYSGDYNEQFF. CDR3 DNA sequence: TGTGCCAGCAGCCCCTATAGCGGGGACTACAATGAGCAGTTCTTC.

This clonotype showed up many times. The chain couples TRBV20-1 to TRBJ2-1; D may correspond to TRBD1 or TRBD2 (5 bases each). Trimming removed 5 bases from V and 3 bases from J, with 11 bases in between. CDR3 length equals 13 residues. The germline V gene has CDR1 DFQATT and CDR2 SNEGSKA (reference sequence). CDR3 sequence: CSAPGTVYNEQFF. CDR3 nucleotide sequence: TGCAGTGCTCCCGGGACGGTCTACAATGAGCAGTTCTTC.

V gene TRBV29-1 combines with J gene TRBJ1-1; 7 nucleotides agree with TRBD1. Looked up from germline, CDR1 is SQVTM and CDR2 is ANQGSEA. CDR3 length: 11 amino acids. J lost 10 bases, V lost 7 bases, and 9 bases had no gene match. CDR3 protein: CSAGTAIVAFF. CDR3 bases: TGCAGCGCGGGGACAGCTATCGTAGCTTTCTTT.

The chain has TRBV30 and TRBJ2-2; D remains ambiguous. Germline V lookup: CDR1 GTSNPN, CDR2 SVGIG (reference sequence). The V and J ends lost 1 base and 2 bases respectively, with 5 bases between them. The CDR3 is 13 amino acids. CDR3 protein: CAWSATNTGELFF. The CDR3 DNA follows: TGTGCCTGGAGTGCAACAAACACCGGGGAGCTGTTTTTT.

The gene calls are TRBV12-3 or TRBV12-4 and TRBJ2-3; TRBD2 matches 7 bases. The CDR3 consists of 13 residues. With 6 bases clipped from V and 5 bases from J, the junction kept 5 bases outside the gene matches. Here the CDR3 reads CASSRVAGDTQYF. The CDR3 DNA is TGTGCCAGCAGCAGGGTAGCGGGAGATACGCAGTATTTT.

This clonotype was seen many times. The junction differs from germline at one of its ends, possibly a read error. This chain links TRBV15 with TRBJ2-3; 7 nucleotides line up with TRBD2. This CDR3 region has 15 residues. CDR1 is LNHNV and CDR2 is YYDKDF in the germline V gene (reference sequence). The CDR3 sequence: CATSREVTSRDTQYF. CDR3 DNA: TGTGCCACCAGCAGAGAAGTGACTAGCAGAGATACGCAGTATTTT. Based on the CDR3 plus reference TRBV15 and TRBJ2-3, the full variable domain is DAMVIQNPRYQVTQFGKPVTLSCSQTLNHNVMYWYQQKSSQAPKLLFHYYDKDFNNEADTPDNFQSRRPNTSFCFLDIRSPGLGDTAMYLCATSREVTSRDTQYFGPGTRLTVL.

A few counts support this clonotype. The chain couples TRBV28 to TRBJ2-3; TRBD1 is a possible D gene (7 bases). This CDR3 has 15 amino acids. Germline CDR1 and CDR2: MDHEN and SYDVKM. The V and J ends lost 6 bases and 1 base respectively, with 14 bases between them. CDR3: CASSPEGAGTDTQYF. The CDR3 bases are TGTGCCAGCAGCCCGGAGGGGGCAGGCACAGATACGCAGTATTTT.

This clonotype appeared many times. V is TRBV27 and J is TRBJ1-1; D remains unclear. This CDR3 has 15 residues. In germline, CDR1 is MNHEY, CDR2 SMNVEV (reference sequence). Trimming took off 4 bases at V and 2 bases at J, with 14 bases between the two ends. The DNA of the CDR3 is TGTGCCAGCAGTTCGCCGGCCGGCCTTAACACTGAAGCTTTCTTT. It is translated as CASSSPAGLNTEAFF.

The chain is built from TRBV20-1 and TRBJ1-5; no reliable D call. Looked up from germline, CDR1 is DFQATT and CDR2 is SNEGSKA (reference sequence). V shed 4 bases and J shed 11 bases, with 12 bases lying between them. The CDR3 loop spans 11 amino acids. The CDR3 sequence: CSAKMGVTQHF. In DNA, the CDR3 is TGCAGTGCTAAAATGGGAGTCACCCAGCATTTT.

This clonotype appeared many times. The chain joins TRBV27 to TRBJ2-3; TRBD2 might be the D (5 bases). CDR1 MNHEY and CDR2 SMNVEV come from the germline V gene (reference sequence). This CDR3 comprises 19 residues. V lost 3 bases, J lost 0 bases, and 22 bases lay in between. The DNA for the CDR3 is TGTGCCAGCAGTTTTCGCAGCCGGAAACGGGGATATAGCACAGATACGCAGTATTTT. Residues: CASSFRSRKRGYSTDTQYF.

This clonotype has a handful of counts. This chain connects TRBV4-3 to TRBJ2-1; no definite D call. V shed 0 bases and J shed 8 bases, with 11 bases lying between them. The CDR3 totals 14 residues. Germline CDR1 and CDR2: LGHNA and YSLEER. For the CDR3, the DNA is TGCGCCAGCAGCCAAGATCTGGGTATTGATGAGCAGTTCTTC. It translates to CASSQDLGIDEQFF.

In regard to this clonotype: One junction end does not reproduce the germline sequence, and a read error may be involved. The chain carries TRBV29-1 and TRBJ2-3; TRBD2 matches at 12 bases. The CDR3 sequence is 16 residues long. Germline V gene data show CDR1 as SQVTM and CDR2 as ANQGSEA. The CDR3 reads CSVYLAGGTHTNTQYF. The DNA for the CDR3 is TGCAGCGTTTATCTAGCGGGAGGGACACACACAAATACGCAGTATTTT.

This clonotype has a count of ten or more. The V gene is TRBV24-1, the J gene TRBJ2-6; the D gene could be TRBD1 or TRBD2 (5 bases each). Looked up from germline, CDR1 is KGHDR and CDR2 is SFDVKD. V shed 6 bases and J shed 2 bases, with 7 bases lying between them. This CDR3 comprises 14 residues. The CDR3 protein is CATSLGAGANVLTF. CDR3 nucleotides: TGTGCCACCAGTTTGGGGGCTGGGGCCAACGTCCTGACTTTC.

This chain links TRBV28 with TRBJ2-7; TRBD1 is a possible D gene (5 bases). CDR3 size: 14 residues. From germline, CDR1 is MDHEN and CDR2 SYDVKM. The ends were cut back, 3 bases at V and 5 bases at J, with 14 bases in the middle. The CDR3: CASSFRSRGHEQYF. The CDR3 DNA sequence: TGTGCCAGCAGTTTTCGATCAAGGGGCCACGAGCAGTACTTC.

This clonotype was seen repeatedly, ten times or more. The chain combines TRBV6-5 with TRBJ1-2; maybe TRBD1 (5 bases). The length of the CDR3 is 15 residues. Trimming removed 0 bases from V and 3 bases from J, with 11 bases in between. Germline values: CDR1 MNHEY, CDR2 SVGAGI. The DNA for the CDR3 is TGTGCCAGCAGTTACTCGAGTCGGGGCTACTATGGCTACACCTTC. It yields the protein CASSYSSRGYYGYTF.

The chain employs TRBV18 and TRBJ1-1; 8 bases are shared with TRBD1. The CDR3 has 15 residues. With V trimmed by 3 bases and J by 4 bases, 7 bases remained unmatched. CDR1 is KGHSH, CDR2 LQKENI, per germline. In DNA, the CDR3 is TGTGCCAGCTCACCTCACTTCGACAGGGGCACTGAAGCTTTCTTT. It yields the protein CASSPHFDRGTEAFF.

This chain joins TRBV4-1 and TRBJ1-5; 7 nucleotides line up with TRBD1. Per the germline V gene, CDR1 is MGHRA and CDR2 is YSYEKL. V gave up 1 base and J gave up 0 bases; unmatched junction bases: 6. This CDR3 has 17 residues. The CDR3 sequence: CASSQVVGGRSNQPQHF. Here the CDR3 DNA reads TGCGCCAGCAGCCAAGTGGTAGGGGGCCGTAGCAATCAGCCCCAGCATTTT.

In this sample, this clonotype turned up a few times. The V and J genes are TRBV5-4 and TRBJ2-5; D not resolved. The germline V and J ends were trimmed by 4 bases and 1 base, with 8 bases remaining between them. Germline loops: CDR1 SGHNT, CDR2 YYREEE (reference sequence). The CDR3 is 13 amino acids. The CDR3 is CASSVDPQETQYF. The CDR3 DNA reads as TGTGCCAGCAGCGTGGACCCCCAAGAGACCCAGTACTTC.